The 23 T cell receptor beta chains in this list originate from one sample, sequenced in a study of T cell changes during pregnancy in multiple sclerosis. TCRdb keeps only in-frame clones here, not all; method: immunoSEQ multiplex PCR. The table includes some 64,000 clones, approximately 90% detected once. The sequenced sample was peripheral blood, obtained in the first trimester of pregnancy. These receptors were obtained from a female donor in good health, enrolled as a control in a pregnancy study.

The genes are TRBV6-6 and TRBJ1-5; possible D gene TRBD1, 5 bases. There are 14 residues in the CDR3. V was trimmed by 5 bases and J by 4 bases, leaving 12 bases between them. CDR1 MNHNY and CDR2 SVGAGI come from the germline V gene (reference sequence). The CDR3 loop reads CASSPRGVNQPQHF. CDR3 nucleotide sequence: TGTGCCAGCAGTCCCCGGGGGGTTAATCAGCCCCAGCATTTT.

A single count supports this clone. The chain employs TRBV13 and TRBJ2-3; tentatively, D is TRBD2 (6 bases). The CDR3 covers 14 residues. Deletions cut 8 bases from V and 3 bases from J, with 15 bases between. Germline CDR1 is PRHDT and CDR2 is FYEKMQ (reference sequence). Written as DNA, the CDR3 is TGTGCCAGCTGGGACTGGCGCGGGACAGATACGCAGTATTTT. Protein: CASWDWRGTDTQYF.

The V and J genes are TRBV6-6 and TRBJ2-2; perhaps TRBD2 as D (6 bases). Trimming shortened V by 10 bases and J by 3 bases, and 9 bases separated the two germline ends. There are 12 residues in the CDR3. Per germline, CDR1 MNHNY and CDR2 SVGAGI (reference sequence). CDR3: CATPGDTGELFF. The CDR3 DNA follows: TGTGCCACCCCGGGGGACACCGGGGAGCTGTTTTTT.

The chain links TRBV30 to TRBJ2-5; TRBD1 might be the D (5 bases). This CDR3 is built from 16 residues. Trimming pared 3 bases from V and 2 bases from J, leaving 19 bases between. In germline, CDR1 is GTSNPN, CDR2 SVGIG (reference sequence). CDR3 protein: CAWSALVTALQETQYF. CDR3 DNA sequence: TGTGCCTGGAGCGCTTTGGTGACAGCTTTACAAGAGACCCAGTACTTC.

This clone occurred once. V gene TRBV4-1 combines with J gene TRBJ1-1, with D hard to call. Trimming shortened V by 3 bases and J by 8 bases, and 19 bases separated the two germline ends. Germline CDR1 MGHRA, CDR2 YSYEKL. The CDR3 length is 15 residues. The CDR3 loop is CASSHKRETVWEAFF. The DNA for the CDR3 is TGCGCCAGCAGCCATAAGCGGGAAACCGTGTGGGAAGCTTTCTTT.

This clone has only one observation. The chain combines TRBV12-5 with TRBJ1-3; 9 bases match TRBD1. Germline CDR1 and CDR2: LGHNT and FRNRAP. The CDR3 totals 13 residues. The V segment lost 5 bases and the J segment 7 bases; nucleotides outside the gene matches: 3. The CDR3 nucleotides read TGTGCTAGTGGTCCGGACAGGGGTAACACCATATATTTT. It translates to CASGPDRGNTIYF.

This chain connects TRBV5-1 to TRBJ2-7; D might be TRBD2 (5 bases). CDR1 and CDR2 (germline): SGHRS, YFSETQ. This CDR3 has 11 residues. Trimming pared 1 base from V and 12 bases from J, leaving 11 bases between. CDR3 DNA sequence: TGCGCCAGCAGCTTGACGGGGTGGTGGTACTTC. As protein: CASSLTGWWYF. Full variable domain (missing parts from reference TRBV5-1 and TRBJ2-7): KAGVTQTPRYLIKTRGQQVTLSCSPISGHRSVSWYQQTPGQGLQFLFEYFSETQRNKGNFPGRFSGRQFSNSRSEMNVSTLELGDSALYLCASSLTGWWYFGPGTRLTVT.

V is TRBV5-4 and J is TRBJ1-3; 9 nucleotides agree with TRBD1. Trimming took 0 bases from V and 4 from J; bases not matched to a gene: 5. Germline V gene lookup returns CDR1 SGHNT and CDR2 YYREEE (reference sequence). There are 16 residues in the CDR3. The CDR3 protein is CASSLGTGAIGNTIYF. CDR3 coding DNA: TGTGCCAGCAGCTTGGGGACAGGGGCCATCGGAAACACCATATATTTT.

The chain recombines TRBV5-1 with TRBJ1-2; possible D gene TRBD1, 5 bases. CDR3 length: 16 residues. Trimming took 4 bases from V and 4 from J, leaving 20 bases between them. Germline CDR1 and CDR2: SGHRS and YFSETQ. CDR3 coding DNA: TGCGCCAGCAGCCCGCGCACCGGCAGGGAAGGCTATGGCTACACCTTC. It specifies CASSPRTGREGYGYTF.

The CDR3 is CASSEGQDYGYTF. DNA of the CDR3: TGCGCCAGCAGCGAAGGGCAGGACTATGGCTACACCTTC. The rearrangement uses TRBV4-3 and TRBJ1-2; the D is unclear. This CDR3 has 13 amino acids. The germline CDR1 and CDR2 sequences are LGHNA and YSLEER. V was clipped by 5 bases and J by 3 bases, with 10 bases between them.

The chain couples TRBV7-9 to TRBJ1-2; D perhaps matches TRBD1 (6 bases). Trimming removed 0 bases at V and 7 bases at J, with 15 bases between. CDR1 and CDR2 from the germline V gene are SEHNR and FQNEAQ (reference sequence). The CDR3 totals 15 residues. Here the CDR3 DNA reads TGTGCCAGCAGCTTAGCGCATCCAGGGGCAAGTGGCTACACCTTC. It is translated as CASSLAHPGASGYTF.

V usage is TRBV7-2 and J usage is TRBJ1-2, with D perhaps TRBD1 (6 bases). This CDR3 contains 14 residues. V dropped 4 bases and J dropped 8 bases, with 17 bases sitting between them. Germline loops: CDR1 SGHTA, CDR2 FQGNSA. The chain's CDR3 is CASSWPGGVGGYTF. For the CDR3, the DNA is TGTGCCAGCAGCTGGCCGGGGGGCGTTGGGGGCTACACCTTC. Filled out from reference TRBV7-2 and TRBJ1-2, the complete variable domain reads GAGVSQSPSNKVTEKGKDVELRCDPISGHTALYWYRQSLGQGLEFLIYFQGNSAPDKSGLPSDRFSAERTGGSVSTLTIQRTQQEDSAVYLCASSWPGGVGGYTFGSGTRLTVV.

This chain links TRBV9 with TRBJ2-7, with 10 positions matching TRBD2. This CDR3 comprises 18 residues. Germline V CDR1 and CDR2: SGDLS, YYNGEE. J was trimmed by 1 base and V by 0 bases; bases with no gene match: 10. CDR3 sequence: CASSVDIAGGPSSYEQYF. DNA of the CDR3: TGTGCCAGCAGCGTAGATATAGCGGGGGGTCCCAGTTCCTACGAGCAGTACTTC.

The rearrangement links TRBV5-1 to TRBJ1-1, with 8 bases that match TRBD1. Germline loops: CDR1 SGHRS, CDR2 YFSETQ. Trimming removed 0 bases from V and 10 bases from J; junction bases left unmatched: 5. The CDR3 length is 13 residues. The CDR3 sequence: CASSLATGQGAFF. CDR3 DNA: TGCGCCAGCAGCTTGGCCACCGGACAGGGAGCTTTCTTT.

The chain is built from TRBV29-1 and TRBJ1-4; 8 nucleotides align to TRBD1. This CDR3 has 13 amino acids. V was clipped by 7 bases and J by 5 bases; unmatched bases: 6. The germline V gene encodes CDR1 SQVTM and CDR2 ANQGSEA. Here the CDR3 DNA reads TGCAGCGCTCGGACAGGGACAAATGAAAAACTGTTTTTT. Its translation is CSARTGTNEKLFF.

The V call is TRBV15, the J call TRBJ1-1; D unclear. V was cut by 4 bases and J by 4 bases, with 16 bases left in between. The CDR3 sequence is 15 residues long. Germline V CDR1 and CDR2: LNHNV, YYDKDF (reference sequence). The CDR3: CATSTQNVGATEAFF. DNA for the CDR3: TGTGCCACCAGCACACAGAACGTGGGAGCCACTGAAGCTTTCTTT. The variable domain in full, with the rest retrieved from reference TRBV15 and TRBJ1-1, is DAMVIQNPRYQVTQFGKPVTLSCSQTLNHNVMYWYQQKSSQAPKLLFHYYDKDFNNEADTPDNFQSRRPNTSFCFLDIRSPGLGDTAMYLCATSTQNVGATEAFFGQGTRLTVV.

The count of this clone is one. The rearrangement uses TRBV5-4 and TRBJ2-7; TRBD1 agrees at 10 bases. J gave up 5 bases and V 1 base, and 6 bases lay outside the gene matches. The V gene's germline CDR1 is SGHNT and CDR2 YYREEE (reference sequence). The CDR3 runs to 15 residues. The CDR3 coding sequence is TGTGCCAGCAGCTTGAATAGGGACAGGGGCCACGAGCAGTACTTC. Encoded protein: CASSLNRDRGHEQYF.

J is TRBJ2-7 and V is TRBV27, with a tentative D call TRBD2 (6 bases). V lost 2 bases to trimming and J lost 0 bases, with 17 bases between them. CDR3 size: 17 residues. Germline CDR1 and CDR2: MNHEY and SMNVEV (reference sequence). The CDR3 loop is CASSLGLGGLSSYEQYF. In nucleotides, the CDR3 is TGTGCCAGCAGTTTAGGTCTGGGTGGACTAAGCTCCTACGAGCAGTACTTC.

V gene TRBV5-8 combines with J gene TRBJ2-6, with D unresolved. Germline V gene lookup returns CDR1 SGHTS and CDR2 YDEGEE. Trimming left V 0 bases short and J 0 bases short, with 4 bases between. The CDR3 runs 15 residues. The CDR3: CASSLAHSGANVLTF. As DNA, the CDR3 is TGTGCCAGCAGCTTGGCCCACTCTGGGGCCAACGTCCTGACTTTC.

This chain uses TRBV6-6 with TRBJ1-1; the D gene is possibly TRBD1 (5 bases). CDR1 MNHNY and CDR2 SVGAGI come from the germline V gene (reference sequence). The CDR3 extends over 13 amino acids. The ends were cut back, 3 bases at V and 5 bases at J, with 10 bases in the middle. The CDR3 nucleotides are TGTGCCAGCAGTTATATCGGGGGAACTGAAGCTTTCTTT. Translation gives CASSYIGGTEAFF.

The gene calls are TRBV9 and TRBJ2-5; possibly TRBD1 for D (5 bases). The CDR3 is made up of 13 amino acids. CDR1 SGDLS and CDR2 YYNGEE come from the germline V gene. The V gene lost 4 bases and the J gene lost 10 bases, with 17 bases spanning the gap. The CDR3 DNA reads TGTGCCAGCAGCCCACCCCTGGGGCGCGACCAGTACTTC. This translates into CASSPPLGRDQYF.

The chain uses TRBV7-2 and TRBJ1-2; 11 bases line up with TRBD1. This CDR3 region has 17 residues. V shed 1 base, J shed 3 bases, and the junction held 7 bases outside the gene matches. Germline V lookup: CDR1 SGHTA, CDR2 FQGNSA. CDR3 amino acids: CASSLGSPGQGDYGYTF. The CDR3 region has the DNA TGTGCCAGCAGCTTAGGGTCTCCGGGACAGGGGGACTATGGCTACACCTTC.

The DNA for the CDR3 is TGTGCTAGTGGTTTGGCAGGGCGGGAGACCCAGTACTTC. It specifies CASGLAGRETQYF. The chain uses TRBV12-5 and TRBJ2-5; D perhaps matches TRBD1 (5 bases). This CDR3 has 13 residues. CDR1 is LGHNT, CDR2 FRNRAP, per germline. The V end lost 1 base, the J end lost 5 bases, and 8 bases lay between the germline ends.